Detailed here is one T cell receptor (beta chain). This specimen belongs to a study of OX40 agonist ivuxolimab in advanced cancers. In the study overall: Hepatocellular carcinoma, melanoma, renal cell or head and neck cancer was diagnosed in the dose-escalation patients.

Profiling relied on immunoSEQ multiplex PCR, and the TCRdb table lists in-frame clones only, not all of them. The sample records just under 85,000 clones, 83% being singletons. Cycle 7 day 1, cycle 4 day 1, and baseline were the timepoints at which blood was sampled. Germline CDR1 and CDR2: SEHNR and FQNEAQ (reference sequence). The length of the CDR3 is 16 residues. V was cut by 1 base and J by 3 bases, with 12 bases left in between. The receptor was isolated from an adult with an advanced solid tumor such as melanoma, head and neck, liver or kidney cancer. The specimen comprised CD4+ or CD8+ T cells sorted from blood, sampled in a trial of the OX40 agonist ivuxolimab. The rearrangement joins TRBV7-9 to TRBJ2-2; D is possibly TRBD1 (5 bases). The CDR3 region has the DNA TGTGCCAGCAGCTTAGAGAAGGGCAGGGACACCGGGGAGCTGTTTTTT. Encoded protein: CASSLEKGRDTGELFF.